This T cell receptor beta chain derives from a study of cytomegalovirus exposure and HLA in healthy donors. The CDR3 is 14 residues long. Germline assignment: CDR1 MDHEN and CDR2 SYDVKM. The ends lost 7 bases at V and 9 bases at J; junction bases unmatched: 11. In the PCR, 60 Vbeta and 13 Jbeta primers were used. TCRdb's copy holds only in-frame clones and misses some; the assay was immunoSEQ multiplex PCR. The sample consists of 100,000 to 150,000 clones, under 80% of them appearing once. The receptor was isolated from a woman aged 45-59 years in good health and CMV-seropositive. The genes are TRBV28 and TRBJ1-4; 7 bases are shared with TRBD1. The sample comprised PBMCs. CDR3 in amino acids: CASTTGTEDKKLFF. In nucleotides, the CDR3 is TGTGCCAGCACAACCGGGACAGAGGATAAAAAACTGTTTTTT.